This T cell receptor (beta chain) was captured in a study of T cells in tuberculosis (dated by TCRdb to 2016 to 2019). In the study overall: To characterize T cells specific for the mycobacterial lipid antigen glucose monomycolate (GMM), the study used CD1B tetramers together with high-throughput TCR immunosequencing. PBMC from active tuberculosis patients were archived either before standard anti-tuberculosis treatment began or within 7 days of the start of that treatment. A South African clinical cohort compared IGRA-negative adolescents, IGRA-positive adolescents with latent tuberculosis and adults with active tuberculosis, some eleven per group.

Including cysteine and phenylalanine, the CDR3 has 14 amino acids. Of the read, only the CDR3 DNA is kept; its 42 bases are in frame from base 1. In the germline V gene (reference sequence), CDR1 corresponds to LNHDA and CDR2 to SQIVND. Here V drops 5 bases and J drops 1 base, and the junction holds 3 bases not matched to any gene. The immunoSEQ multiplex PCR assay was used to generate TCR libraries, with TCR-beta and/or TCR-alpha/delta assays applied to each sample. The Illumina high-throughput platform was used to sequence the amplified TCR libraries. On the study's bioinformatics: Clustering and dimensionality reduction relied on pairwise TCRdist distances among GMM-specific receptors from T cells that were either sorted ex vivo or expanded in vitro. The score assigned to each clinical repertoire was mean NN-distance, meaning the average TCRdist to the nearest 10% of tetramer-positive reference sequences. GEM TCR motif frequency was calculated as the fraction of unique TCRs that matched known GEM sequences by V/J usage and CDR3 length. Active tuberculosis was classified by linear discriminant analysis with leave-one-out cross-validation, implemented in scikit-learn. TCRdb took over this immuneACCESS table, retaining in-frame rearrangements with V and J assigned. Such tables are incomplete; in checked studies, under half of the missing clones stem from an unresolved V gene, and the remainder is unexplained. For V, J and clone size, that table is used; D and trimming come from the DNA. This sample comprises under 50,000 clones, approximately 93% of them detected only once. Roughly 4% of the sample comes from the top ten.

The time point label, read with the paper, signifies: new active TB diagnosis, blood taken before or within 7 days of starting treatment. The patients with active tuberculosis were newly diagnosed, HIV-seronegative South African adults aged 18 years or older. Confirmation of active tuberculosis came from positive sputum smear microscopy and/or a positive M. tuberculosis culture. Immunosequencing was performed on unsorted cryopreserved PBMC and covered approximately 110,000 T cells per clinical donor on average. Concerning this clone itself: The clone's antigen remains unknown. No base-level quality is on record; no much larger clone is a single base apart.

Overall study results and their limits: Compared with IGRA-negative controls, TCR-alpha repertoires from active tuberculosis had smaller mean NN-distances to GMM-specific TCRs, which suggests clonal expansion of these TCRs. An accuracy of 87% (AUROC about 0.9) was reached by a classifier using the diverse GMM-specific repertoire, compared with around 70% accuracy when GEM motif frequencies were used. The smaller NN-distances in active tuberculosis patients were driven in part by shorter CDR3-alpha lengths, while the difference seen for TCR-beta was not statistically significant. Clinical samples were selected based on the availability of cryopreserved specimens, with adults included as active tuberculosis cases and adolescents included as controls.

This chain joins TRBV19 to TRBJ1-1; TRBD1 lines up with 8 middle nucleotides. The sequence came from an adult with tuberculosis. Sequencing used PBMCs, obtained at tuberculosis diagnosis. The DNA is TGTGCCAGTAGTGTCGACAGGGGGAACACTGAAGCTTTCTTT. Translation gives CASSVDRGNTEAFF.